This TCR beta chain was observed in a study of T-cell memory formation after mild COVID-19. Between the trimmed V and J ends, which lost 0 bases and 8 bases, there was a span of 10 bases. The CDR3 spans 14 residues. Germline V gives CDR1 MNHNY, CDR2 SVGAGI (reference sequence). This clonotype appeared many times. TCRdb redid the calling of the 5' RACE reads with MiXCR, one entry per CDR3 protein. The sample holds under 250,000 distinct CDR3 sequences, over 9% seen once. The source material was PBMCs or a T cell subset sorted from them (not recorded which). The chain carries TRBV6-6 and TRBJ1-4; unclear D gene. This sequence originates from a man aged 18 to 29 who had mild COVID-19 (a few samples of this study predate the infection). Cell type and time point are not known. CDR3 in DNA: TGTGCCAGCAGTTACTCGGAGGGTGCGGAAAAACTGTTTTTT. As protein: CASSYSEGAEKLFF.